Listed below are T cell receptor beta chains from one sample, sequenced in a study of blood T cell repertoires in COVID-19. Repertoires were generated with immunoSEQ multiplex PCR, while TCRdb's copy carries only in-frame clones and drops some. This table has around 320,000 clones, roughly nine tenths appearing once. The specimen sequenced was PBMCs or T cells enriched from blood (not recorded which). The receptor source for this set is a woman aged 50 to 65 who had been exposed to COVID-19. The CDR3 runs from the conserved cysteine through the conserved F or W. The D gene is left open where the match is weak. A clone size is listed for some rows: how often the clone was seen (once, few, many), or a class if it is expanded.

j_gene: TRBJ2-7
d_gene: TRBD2
len: 15
v_gene: TRBV5-4
abundance: -
CDR3aa: CASSLEAGGLVEQYF
CDR3nt: TGTGCCAGCAGCTTGGAAGCGGGGGGACTCGTCGAGCAGTACTTC

j_gene: TRBJ1-3
d_gene: TRBD1
len: 11
v_gene: TRBV10-3
abundance: once
CDR3aa: CAISLTGAQHF
CDR3nt: TGTGCCATCAGCCTTACAGGGGCCCAACATTTT

j_gene: TRBJ2-3
d_gene: -
len: 18
v_gene: TRBV9
abundance: -
CDR3aa: CASSPGEGRTGRGDTQYF
CDR3nt: TGTGCCAGCAGCCCAGGGGAGGGGCGGACGGGAAGGGGTGATACGCAGTATTTT

j_gene: TRBJ1-6
d_gene: -
len: 13
v_gene: TRBV28
abundance: -
CDR3aa: CASYGQDDSPLHF
CDR3nt: TGTGCCAGCTATGGCCAGGATGATTCACCCCTCCACTTT

j_gene: TRBJ2-3
d_gene: -
len: 14
v_gene: TRBV28
abundance: -
CDR3aa: CASRRPGTLDTQYF
CDR3nt: TGTGCCAGCAGAAGGCCCGGGACTCTAGATACGCAGTATTTT

j_gene: TRBJ2-3
d_gene: TRBD2
len: 13
v_gene: TRBV30
abundance: -
CDR3aa: CAWNSGGGDTQYF
CDR3nt: TGTGCCTGGAATTCGGGCGGGGGAGATACGCAGTATTTT

j_gene: TRBJ1-5
d_gene: -
len: 14
v_gene: TRBV6-5
abundance: -
CDR3aa: CASRADSTVQPQHF
CDR3nt: TGTGCCAGCAGAGCCGACTCGACGGTACAGCCCCAGCATTTT

j_gene: TRBJ1-1
d_gene: -
len: 13
v_gene: TRBV5-1
abundance: -
CDR3aa: CASSRPVNTEAFF
CDR3nt: TGCGCCAGCAGCCGTCCGGTGAACACTGAAGCTTTCTTT

j_gene: TRBJ1-5
d_gene: -
len: 17
v_gene: TRBV6-1
abundance: -
CDR3aa: CASSDYGGNLLNQPQHF
CDR3nt: TGTGCCAGCAGTGATTACGGGGGGAACTTGTTGAATCAGCCCCAGCATTTT

j_gene: TRBJ1-5
d_gene: -
len: 15
v_gene: TRBV5-1
abundance: -
CDR3aa: CASRRGRDSNQPQHF
CDR3nt: TGCGCCAGCAGAAGGGGTAGAGATAGCAATCAGCCCCAGCATTTT

j_gene: TRBJ2-3
d_gene: TRBD2
len: 19
v_gene: TRBV3-1/TRBV3-2
abundance: -
CDR3aa: CASSQDFLAGPLGTDTQYF
CDR3nt: TGTGCCAGCAGCCAAGATTTCCTAGCGGGACCCCTGGGCACAGATACGCAGTATTTT

j_gene: TRBJ1-3
d_gene: -
len: 14
v_gene: TRBV4-1
abundance: -
CDR3aa: CASSQRGSGNTIYF
CDR3nt: TGCGCCAGCAGCCAGAGAGGATCTGGAAACACCATATATTTT

j_gene: TRBJ1-5
d_gene: TRBD1
len: 16
v_gene: TRBV7-2
abundance: -
CDR3aa: CASSAGTGTSNQPQHF
CDR3nt: TGTGCCAGCAGCGCGGGGACAGGGACTAGCAATCAGCCCCAGCATTTT

j_gene: TRBJ2-7
d_gene: TRBD2
len: 15
v_gene: TRBV7-8
abundance: -
CDR3aa: CASSHPSGGSYEQYF
CDR3nt: TGTGCCAGCAGCCACCCTAGCGGGGGGTCCTACGAGCAGTACTTC

j_gene: TRBJ2-1
d_gene: -
len: 16
v_gene: TRBV11-3
abundance: -
CDR3aa: CASSLDGVAPRDEQFF
CDR3nt: TGTGCCAGCAGCTTAGATGGAGTAGCACCTCGGGATGAGCAGTTCTTC

j_gene: TRBJ1-3
d_gene: TRBD1
len: 15
v_gene: TRBV28
abundance: -
CDR3aa: CASSSPTGDGNTIYF
CDR3nt: TGTGCCAGCAGTTCTCCGACAGGGGATGGAAACACCATATATTTT

j_gene: TRBJ1-6
d_gene: TRBD1
len: 17
v_gene: TRBV9
abundance: -
CDR3aa: CASSVGQGSSYNSPLHF
CDR3nt: TGTGCCAGCAGCGTGGGACAGGGGAGCTCCTATAATTCACCCCTCCACTTT

j_gene: TRBJ2-3
d_gene: -
len: 15
v_gene: TRBV9
abundance: -
CDR3aa: CASSVAGNGANTQYF
CDR3nt: TGTGCCAGCAGCGTAGCCGGAAATGGGGCGAATACGCAGTATTTT

j_gene: TRBJ1-2
d_gene: TRBD1
len: 15
v_gene: TRBV7-9
abundance: -
CDR3aa: CASSLVGQGVYGYTF
CDR3nt: TGTGCCAGCAGCTTAGTTGGTCAGGGGGTATATGGCTACACCTTC

j_gene: TRBJ2-1
d_gene: TRBD1
len: 15
v_gene: TRBV7-2
abundance: -
CDR3aa: CASSSQATGPDEQFF
CDR3nt: TGTGCCAGCAGCTCACAGGCGACAGGGCCAGATGAGCAGTTCTTC

j_gene: TRBJ1-2
d_gene: TRBD1
len: 15
v_gene: TRBV5-1
abundance: -
CDR3aa: CASSSTGGTSYGYTF
CDR3nt: TGCGCCAGCAGCTCAACAGGGGGCACCAGCTATGGCTACACCTTC

j_gene: TRBJ1-3
d_gene: -
len: 11
v_gene: TRBV10-3
abundance: -
CDR3aa: CAIRYGNTIYF
CDR3nt: TGTGCCATCCGCTATGGAAACACCATATATTTT

j_gene: TRBJ2-3
d_gene: TRBD1
len: 16
v_gene: TRBV28
abundance: once
CDR3aa: CASSFIGQGITDTQYF
CDR3nt: TGTGCCAGCAGTTTTATTGGACAGGGGATCACAGATACGCAGTATTTT

j_gene: TRBJ1-2
d_gene: -
len: 15
v_gene: TRBV4-1
abundance: -
CDR3aa: CASRGGSGLDYGYTF
CDR3nt: TGCGCCAGCCGGGGGGGGAGTGGGCTAGACTATGGCTACACCTTC

j_gene: TRBJ2-2
d_gene: TRBD2
len: 16
v_gene: TRBV7-2
abundance: -
CDR3aa: CASSLYAGGDTGELFF
CDR3nt: TGTGCCAGCAGCTTATATGCGGGGGGTGACACCGGGGAGCTGTTTTTT

j_gene: TRBJ1-3
d_gene: -
len: 14
v_gene: TRBV28
abundance: -
CDR3aa: CASSFGGAENTIYF
CDR3nt: TGTGCCAGCAGTTTCGGGGGAGCAGAAAACACCATATATTTT

j_gene: TRBJ1-1
d_gene: -
len: 13
v_gene: TRBV29-1
abundance: -
CDR3aa: CSVDQNENTEAFF
CDR3nt: TGCAGCGTTGATCAGAATGAAAACACTGAAGCTTTCTTT

j_gene: TRBJ1-2
d_gene: -
len: 13
v_gene: TRBV29-1
abundance: -
CDR3aa: CSVRTEANYGYTF
CDR3nt: TGCAGCGTCCGAACAGAAGCTAACTATGGCTACACCTTC

j_gene: TRBJ2-7
d_gene: -
len: 13
v_gene: TRBV28
abundance: -
CDR3aa: CASSLGLSYEQYF
CDR3nt: TGTGCCAGCAGCCTAGGACTTTCCTACGAGCAGTACTTC

j_gene: TRBJ2-3
d_gene: TRBD1
len: 16
v_gene: TRBV5-4
abundance: once
CDR3aa: CASSVDSGGAADTQYF
CDR3nt: TGTGCCAGCAGCGTGGACTCAGGGGGCGCGGCAGATACGCAGTATTTT

j_gene: TRBJ2-2
d_gene: TRBD2
len: 16
v_gene: TRBV3-1/TRBV3-2
abundance: -
CDR3aa: CASSQGLAGAGGELFF
CDR3nt: TGTGCCAGCAGCCAAGGCCTAGCGGGGGCTGGTGGGGAGCTGTTTTTT

j_gene: TRBJ2-3
d_gene: TRBD1
len: 17
v_gene: TRBV20-1
abundance: -
CDR3aa: CSASGTPGQGVTDTQYF
CDR3nt: TGCAGTGCTAGTGGGACCCCGGGACAGGGGGTAACAGATACGCAGTATTTT

j_gene: TRBJ1-5
d_gene: -
len: 15
v_gene: TRBV3-1/TRBV3-2
abundance: -
CDR3aa: CASSQESSPNQPQHF
CDR3nt: TGTGCCAGCAGCCAAGAATCGAGTCCCAATCAGCCCCAGCATTTT

j_gene: TRBJ1-4
d_gene: -
len: 14
v_gene: TRBV7-9
abundance: -
CDR3aa: CASSLFLGSEKLFF
CDR3nt: TGTGCCAGCAGCTTATTCCTGGGGAGTGAAAAACTGTTTTTT

j_gene: TRBJ1-2
d_gene: TRBD1
len: 16
v_gene: TRBV6-5
abundance: -
CDR3aa: CASSYQGQASTGGYTF
CDR3nt: TGTGCCAGCAGTTACCAAGGACAGGCCTCGACTGGTGGCTACACCTTC

j_gene: TRBJ1-4
d_gene: TRBD1
len: 20
v_gene: TRBV5-5
abundance: -
CDR3aa: CASSKNTGTGAYATNEKLFF
CDR3nt: TGTGCCAGCAGCAAAAATACCGGGACAGGGGCTTATGCAACTAATGAAAAACTGTTTTTT

j_gene: TRBJ2-5
d_gene: TRBD1
len: 14
v_gene: TRBV6-5
abundance: -
CDR3aa: CASSFGTGQETQYF
CDR3nt: TGTGCCAGCAGTTTCGGGACAGGTCAAGAGACCCAGTACTTC

j_gene: TRBJ1-2
d_gene: TRBD1
len: 17
v_gene: TRBV5-4
abundance: -
CDR3aa: CASSPGSGTGSNYGYTF
CDR3nt: TGTGCCAGCAGCCCGGGGTCGGGGACAGGATCTAACTATGGCTACACCTTC

j_gene: TRBJ2-7
d_gene: TRBD1
len: 14
v_gene: TRBV28
abundance: -
CDR3aa: CASSPGGQGVGQYF
CDR3nt: TGTGCCAGCAGTCCTGGTGGACAGGGGGTAGGGCAGTACTTC

j_gene: TRBJ2-7
d_gene: TRBD1
len: 13
v_gene: TRBV27
abundance: -
CDR3aa: CASSLQGAYEQYF
CDR3nt: TGTGCCAGCAGTTTGCAGGGGGCCTACGAGCAGTACTTC

j_gene: TRBJ1-5
d_gene: TRBD1
len: 13
v_gene: TRBV7-8
abundance: -
CDR3aa: CASSFGQGQPQHF
CDR3nt: TGTGCCAGCAGCTTCGGACAGGGACAGCCCCAGCATTTT

j_gene: TRBJ2-3
d_gene: TRBD2
len: 15
v_gene: TRBV7-7
abundance: few
CDR3aa: CASSLSGGRTDTQYF
CDR3nt: TGTGCTAGCAGCCTGAGCGGGGGGCGGACAGATACGCAGTATTTT

j_gene: TRBJ1-6
d_gene: -
len: 13
v_gene: TRBV4-2
abundance: -
CDR3aa: CASSQEAGSPLHF
CDR3nt: TGTGCCAGCAGCCAAGAAGCGGGTTCACCCCTCCACTTT

j_gene: TRBJ1-5
d_gene: TRBD1
len: 15
v_gene: TRBV3-1/TRBV3-2
abundance: -
CDR3aa: CASSQDRGGNQPQHF
CDR3nt: TGTGCCAGCAGCCAAGACAGGGGGGGCAATCAGCCCCAGCATTTT

j_gene: TRBJ2-5
d_gene: TRBD2
len: 17
v_gene: TRBV5-1
abundance: -
CDR3aa: CASSRGTSGGIQETQYF
CDR3nt: TGCGCCAGCAGCCGGGGGACTAGCGGGGGGATCCAAGAGACCCAGTACTTC

j_gene: TRBJ2-2
d_gene: -
len: 12
v_gene: TRBV2
abundance: -
CDR3aa: CASSIPFGELFF
CDR3nt: TGTGCCAGCAGTATCCCTTTCGGGGAGCTGTTTTTT

j_gene: TRBJ2-1
d_gene: -
len: 13
v_gene: TRBV30
abundance: once
CDR3aa: CAYVQGSYNEQFF
CDR3nt: TGTGCCTACGTACAGGGTTCCTACAATGAGCAGTTCTTC

j_gene: TRBJ1-3
d_gene: -
len: 16
v_gene: TRBV7-9
abundance: -
CDR3aa: CASSLGVGAVGNTIYF
CDR3nt: TGTGCCAGCAGCTTAGGGGTGGGGGCAGTCGGAAACACCATATATTTT

j_gene: TRBJ2-2
d_gene: -
len: 14
v_gene: TRBV7-8
abundance: -
CDR3aa: CASSLAPKDRELFF
CDR3nt: TGTGCCAGCAGCTTAGCCCCTAAGGACAGGGAGCTGTTTTTT

j_gene: TRBJ2-3
d_gene: -
len: 11
v_gene: TRBV2
abundance: once
CDR3aa: CASDPRNTQYF
CDR3nt: TGTGCCAGCGATCCCAGGAATACGCAGTATTTT

j_gene: TRBJ2-7
d_gene: TRBD1
len: 15
v_gene: TRBV4-2
abundance: -
CDR3aa: CASSQPTGVGDEQYF
CDR3nt: TGTGCCAGCAGCCAACCCACAGGGGTAGGCGACGAGCAGTACTTC

j_gene: TRBJ1-2
d_gene: TRBD1
len: 15
v_gene: TRBV4-1
abundance: -
CDR3aa: CASSYGQGALYGYTF
CDR3nt: TGCGCCAGCAGCTACGGACAGGGGGCTTTATATGGCTACACCTTC

j_gene: TRBJ2-7
d_gene: -
len: 15
v_gene: TRBV19
abundance: -
CDR3aa: CASSIAPGKGYEQYF
CDR3nt: TGTGCCAGTAGTATAGCACCGGGAAAAGGCTACGAGCAGTACTTC

j_gene: TRBJ1-5
d_gene: -
len: 14
v_gene: TRBV30
abundance: -
CDR3aa: CAWSVGGSNQPQHF
CDR3nt: TGTGCCTGGAGTGTGGGGGGGAGCAATCAGCCCCAGCATTTT

j_gene: TRBJ1-2
d_gene: -
len: 15
v_gene: TRBV19
abundance: -
CDR3aa: CASSAQTQGTRGYTF
CDR3nt: TGTGCCAGTAGTGCGCAGACCCAGGGGACGAGGGGCTACACCTTC

j_gene: TRBJ2-5
d_gene: TRBD2
len: 16
v_gene: TRBV5-4
abundance: -
CDR3aa: CASSLSLAGAPETQYF
CDR3nt: TGTGCCAGCAGCTTGTCCCTAGCGGGGGCCCCGGAGACCCAGTACTTC

j_gene: TRBJ2-5
d_gene: -
len: 13
v_gene: TRBV3-1/TRBV3-2
abundance: -
CDR3aa: CASSRRGQETQYF
CDR3nt: TGTGCCAGCAGTCGAAGGGGACAAGAGACCCAGTACTTC

j_gene: TRBJ1-1
d_gene: TRBD1
len: 16
v_gene: TRBV2
abundance: -
CDR3aa: CASSRQGVVQNTEAFF
CDR3nt: TGTGCCAGCAGCAGACAGGGGGTGGTACAGAACACTGAAGCTTTCTTT